Sequencing of this T cell receptor (beta chain) was carried out in a study of cytomegalovirus exposure and HLA in healthy donors. Study-level information: Falling in the Caucasian-associated ancestry cluster were about 83% of under 450 genotyped donors.

Findings and limits, study-wide: Donors belonging to an Asian-associated ancestry cluster reportedly showed fewer N-insertions in productive TCRs than the 666-donor mean, according to what a later analysis found. According to the study, around 150 TCR beta chains were cytomegalovirus-associated.

Regarding this clone: Its target is not known.

The primer mix had 60 Vbeta and 13 Jbeta primers. As processed by the authors: A later analysis counted 65 million to 90 million unique TCR beta chains, 9.5 million to 12 million shared. Assay used: immunoSEQ multiplex PCR; TCRdb lists only in-frame clones, some missing. V and J calls and clone size are copied from that table; D and trimming were computed from the DNA. The sample has roughly 200,000 clones, roughly 79% seen once. The CDR3 spans 16 residues. Germline lookup yields CDR1 SGHRS and CDR2 YFSETQ. V lost 0 bases and J lost 4, with 13 bases in between. The J gene is TRBJ1-4, the V gene TRBV5-1; no reliable D call. The sequence derives from a male donor in good health and CMV-seronegative. Sample: PBMCs. CDR3 sequence: CASSLGGESLNEKLFF. The CDR3, as DNA: TGCGCCAGCAGCTTGGGGGGAGAGTCCCTTAATGAAAAACTGTTTTTT.